Listed below are T cell receptor beta chains from one sample, sequenced in a study of T cell changes during pregnancy in multiple sclerosis. The protocol was immunoSEQ multiplex PCR, while the TCRdb copy is restricted to in-frame clones and leaves out a portion. The data contain around 120,000 clones, just over 90% of them singletons. The specimen comprised peripheral blood, sampled after pregnancy. Receptor source: a female donor with multiple sclerosis, enrolled in a pregnancy study. CDR3s include the opening cysteine and the closing phenylalanine or tryptophan. The D gene is left open where the match is weak.

J,V,D,CDR3,DNA
TRBJ1-3,TRBV18,TRBD1,CASSPKGGRGNTIYF,TGTGCCAGCTCACCAAAAGGGGGCCGGGGAAACACCATATATTTT
TRBJ1-6,TRBV9,-,CASSVLGQGSSPLHF,TGTGCCAGCAGCGTTCTCGGGCAGGGGAGTTCACCCCTCCACTTT
TRBJ1-6,TRBV30,TRBD1,CAGIGGGLSYNSPLHF,TGTGCCGGTATAGGAGGGGGCTTGTCCTATAATTCACCCCTCCACTTT
TRBJ1-5,TRBV19,-,CASSVFQVGQPQHF,TGTGCCAGTAGTGTGTTTCAGGTGGGTCAGCCCCAGCATTTT
TRBJ1-6,TRBV6-5,TRBD1,CASSYPGQNLHF,TGTGCCAGCAGTTACCCGGGACAGAACCTCCACTTT
TRBJ2-1,TRBV7-9,TRBD1,CASSYKGADNEQFF,TGTGCCAGCAGCTATAAGGGGGCAGACAATGAGCAGTTCTTC
TRBJ2-1,TRBV7-6,-,CASSLWGPGNEQFF,TGTGCCAGCAGCTTATGGGGGCCGGGGAATGAGCAGTTCTTC
TRBJ1-2,TRBV7-2,-,CASSPAEDYGYTF,TGTGCCAGCAGCCCGGCTGAGGACTATGGCTACACCTTC
TRBJ2-5,TRBV13,-,CASSLGQGIQETQYF,TGTGCCAGCAGCTTAGGACAGGGTATCCAAGAGACCCAGTACTTC
TRBJ1-2,TRBV5-1,TRBD1,CASRPEADRNYGYTF,TGCGCCAGCAGGCCGGAAGCGGACAGGAACTATGGCTACACCTTC
TRBJ1-5,TRBV21-1,-,CASSKVDRGNQPQHF,TGTGCCAGCAGCAAAGTAGACAGGGGGAATCAGCCCCAGCATTTT
TRBJ2-3,TRBV4-1,-,CASSQETGSDTQYF,TGCGCCAGCAGCCAAGAGACAGGTTCAGATACGCAGTATTTT
TRBJ1-2,TRBV7-8,TRBD1,CASSPRTGEIHGYTF,TGTGCCAGCAGCCCCCGGACAGGGGAAATTCATGGCTACACCTTC
TRBJ1-6,TRBV6-5,TRBD1,CASRDRDNSPLHF,TGTGCCAGCAGAGACAGGGACAACTCACCCCTCCACTTT